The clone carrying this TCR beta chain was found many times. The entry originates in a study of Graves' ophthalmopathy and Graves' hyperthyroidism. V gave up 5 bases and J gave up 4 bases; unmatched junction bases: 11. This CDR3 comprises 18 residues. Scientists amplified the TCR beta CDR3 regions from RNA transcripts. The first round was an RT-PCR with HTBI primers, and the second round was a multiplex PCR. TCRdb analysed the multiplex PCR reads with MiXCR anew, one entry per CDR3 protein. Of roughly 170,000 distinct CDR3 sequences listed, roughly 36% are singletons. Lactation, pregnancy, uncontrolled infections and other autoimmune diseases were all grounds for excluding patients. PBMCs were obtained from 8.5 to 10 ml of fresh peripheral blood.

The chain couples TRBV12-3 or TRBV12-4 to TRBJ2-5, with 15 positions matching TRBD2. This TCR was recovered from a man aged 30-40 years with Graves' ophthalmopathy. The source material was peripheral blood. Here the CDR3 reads CASSGTSGRMPQGETQYF. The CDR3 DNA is TGTGCCAGCAGTGGGACTAGCGGGAGGATGCCCCAGGGAGAGACCCAGTACTTC.